The following is a T cell receptor beta chain sequence with its context. Profiled with immunoSEQ multiplex PCR; TCRdb holds only in-frame clones, not every one. The sample has about 12,000 clones, approximately 87% seen once. This CDR3 comprises 15 residues. The record originates from a study of control samples from healthy donors and cancer patients. V usage is TRBV21-1 and J usage is TRBJ1-4; TRBD1, the table's D call, lacks a check against the DNA. TRBV21-1 is tagged as a pseudogene. The source is a male donor with melanoma. Sequences were obtained from formalin-fixed, paraffin-embedded tissue. CDR3 in amino acids: CASSKAGRDNEKLFF. CDR3 DNA sequence: TGTGCCAGCAGCAAAGCGGGCAGGGATAATGAAAAACTGTTTTTT.